This T cell receptor beta chain was sequenced for a study of T-cell memory formation after mild COVID-19. Broader study findings: Whether second-wave clones peaking at day 37 were SARS-CoV-2 specific went unconfirmed.

A few counts support this clonotype. Antigen specificity is unknown. Researchers used 5'RACE with constant-segment primers to make TCR alpha and TCR beta cDNA libraries that carry sample barcodes and UMIs. One entry per CDR3 protein results from TCRdb running MiXCR on the 5' RACE reads. The profile shows about 270,000 distinct CDR3 sequences, over 15% of them singletons. CDR1 is SNHLY and CDR2 is FYNNEI in the germline V gene. The CDR3 totals 14 residues. With 6 bases removed from V and 7 bases from J, the gap between germline ends came to 13 bases. The receptor comes from a man between 18 and 35 years old who had mild COVID-19 (a few samples of this study predate the infection). Cell type and time point are not known. The chain is built from TRBV2 and TRBJ1-6; possible D gene TRBD1, 6 bases. Material for sequencing was PBMCs or a T cell subset sorted from them (not recorded which). Written as DNA, the CDR3 is TGTGCCAGCAGCGCGGAGGGGGGAAATTCACCCCTCCACTTT. Translating it yields CASSAEGGNSPLHF.